The clone carrying this T cell receptor (beta chain) was recorded at least ten times. The antigen remains unidentified. The record originates from a study of molecular identifiers for immune sequencing clone quantification. This CDR3 is 15 amino acids long. Trimming shortened V by 4 bases and J by 2 bases, and 14 bases separated the two germline ends. Per germline, CDR1 SGHDT and CDR2 YYEEEE. Study findings and constraints: Spiked Jurkat TCR RNA equal to one cell could reportedly be picked out among 900,000 to 1,000,000 naive cells.

CD8+CD4-CCR7+CD45RA+ sorting gave the naive CD8 T cells. TCRdb re-called the PCR reads with MiXCR, one entry per CDR3 protein. The sample has about 320,000 distinct CDR3 sequences; about a fifth are singletons. Sequencing used naive CD8+ T cells from blood, with Jurkat cell RNA spiked in. Sample subset: FACS-sorted CD8+CD4-CCR7+CD45RA+ naive T cells. This sequence was found in a human donor in good health. Some libraries in this study had Jurkat cell RNA spiked in. V and J are TRBV5-6 and TRBJ2-3; D is tentatively TRBD1 or TRBD2 (5 bases each). CDR3 loop: CASSAPTGLTDTQYF. CDR3 DNA: TGTGCCAGCAGCGCGCCCACGGGGCTCACAGATACGCAGTATTTT.